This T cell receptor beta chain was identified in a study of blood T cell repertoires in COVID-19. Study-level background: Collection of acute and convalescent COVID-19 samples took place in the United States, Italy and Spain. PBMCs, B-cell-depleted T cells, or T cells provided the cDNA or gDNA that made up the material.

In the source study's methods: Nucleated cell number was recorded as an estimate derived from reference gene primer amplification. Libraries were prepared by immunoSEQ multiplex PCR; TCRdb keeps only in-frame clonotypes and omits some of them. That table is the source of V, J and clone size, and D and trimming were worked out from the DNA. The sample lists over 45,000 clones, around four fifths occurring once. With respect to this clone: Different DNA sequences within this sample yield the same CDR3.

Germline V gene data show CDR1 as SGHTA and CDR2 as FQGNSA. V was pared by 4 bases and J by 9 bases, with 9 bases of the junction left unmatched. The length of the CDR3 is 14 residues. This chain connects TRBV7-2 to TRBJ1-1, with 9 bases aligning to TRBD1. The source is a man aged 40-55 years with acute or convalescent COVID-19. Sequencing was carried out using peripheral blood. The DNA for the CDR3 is TGTGCCAGCAGCTCGACAGGGGGGGTAGGGAAAGCTTTCTTT. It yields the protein CASSSTGGVGKAFF.